Below are 22 T cell receptor beta chains sequenced from a single sample in a study of blood T cell repertoires in COVID-19. Clones were sequenced by immunoSEQ multiplex PCR, and TCRdb holds only the in-frame ones, with some missing. The data contain about 180,000 clones, over 80% of them singletons. The sample consisted of peripheral blood. The receptors here all came from a woman aged 45-65 years with acute or convalescent COVID-19.

The chain couples TRBV30 to TRBJ2-1; TRBD1 might be the D (5 bases). The CDR3 runs to 12 residues. CDR1 GTSNPN and CDR2 SVGIG come from the germline V gene (reference sequence). Trimming took 3 bases from V and 8 from J, leaving 11 bases between them. CDR3 coding DNA: TGTGCCTGGAGGGGGCAGGCCCATGAGCAGTTCTTC. Translated: CAWRGQAHEQFF.

In this sample, this clone turned up once. The chain combines TRBV2 with TRBJ2-7; the D is unclear. Looked up from germline, CDR1 is SNHLY and CDR2 is FYNNEI. This CDR3 is 14 amino acids long. Trimming shortened V by 6 bases and J by 0 bases, and 12 bases separated the two germline ends. CDR3 in DNA: TGTGCCAGCAGAGGAGCGATCCTCTCCTACGAGCAGTACTTC. It encodes CASRGAILSYEQYF.

This chain's CDR3 is CASSLGGSKNIQYF. In DNA form, the CDR3 reads TGTGCCAGCAGCTTGGGGGGTTCCAAAAACATTCAGTACTTC. The chain carries TRBV6-2 or TRBV6-3 and TRBJ2-4; possible D gene TRBD2, 6 bases. In germline, CDR1 is MNHEY, CDR2 SVGEGT. V was shortened by 6 bases and J by 2 bases, with 11 bases between the two germline ends. There are 14 residues in the CDR3.

This clone was recorded once. J is TRBJ1-6 and V is TRBV5-6; 10 nucleotides agree with TRBD1. Trimming at V came to 0 bases and at J to 7 bases, leaving 7 bases not matched to a gene. Germline lookup yields CDR1 SGHDT and CDR2 YYEEEE. This CDR3 is 17 amino acids long. CDR3: CASSLGWDRGGNSPLHF. The DNA for the CDR3 is TGTGCCAGCAGCTTGGGATGGGACAGGGGTGGGAATTCACCCCTCCACTTT.

The chain links TRBV19 to TRBJ2-7; 7 nucleotides match TRBD2. Germline V gene sequence: CDR1 LNHDA, CDR2 SQIVND (reference sequence). V lost 3 bases to trimming and J lost 1 base; unmatched junction nucleotides: 12. This CDR3 has 17 amino acids. DNA of the CDR3: TGTGCCAGTAGTATTGGACTTGGGGAGGGACGTTCCTACGAGCAGTACTTC. It codes for CASSIGLGEGRSYEQYF.

V and J are TRBV19 and TRBJ2-1; D might be TRBD2 (6 bases). With 6 bases removed from V and 0 bases from J, the gap between germline ends came to 15 bases. The CDR3 runs to 16 residues. Germline V gene lookup returns CDR1 LNHDA and CDR2 SQIVND (reference sequence). Here the CDR3 DNA reads TGTGCCAGTAGCGGCCGCGGGAAGAGCTCCTACAATGAGCAGTTCTTC. Amino acid sequence: CASSGRGKSSYNEQFF. Drawing the rest from reference TRBV19 and TRBJ2-1, the complete variable domain is DGGITQSPKYLFRKEGQNVTLSCEQNLNHDAMYWYRQDPGQGLRLIYYSQIVNDFQKGDIAEGYSVSREKKESFPLTVTSAQKNPTAFYLCASSGRGKSSYNEQFFGPGTRLTVL.

This clone was observed a few times. This chain uses TRBV2 with TRBJ2-3, with 7 bases identical to TRBD1. The ends lost 6 bases at V and 1 base at J; junction bases unmatched: 4. The CDR3 is 14 residues long. Germline V gene sequence: CDR1 SNHLY, CDR2 FYNNEI. The CDR3: CASRGTVRTDTQYF. In DNA form, the CDR3 reads TGTGCCAGCAGGGGGACAGTCCGCACAGATACGCAGTATTTT.

This chain links TRBV7-6 with TRBJ2-1; 8 positions match TRBD1. Germline V gene lookup returns CDR1 SGHVS and CDR2 FNYEAQ. The trim removed 2 bases at V and 1 base at J, leaving 13 bases unmatched. The CDR3 is 19 amino acids. The CDR3 sequence: CASSLRAGGVFGSYNEQFF. The CDR3 DNA sequence: TGTGCCAGCAGCTTACGGGCAGGGGGCGTCTTTGGGTCCTACAATGAGCAGTTCTTC.

The chain couples TRBV2 to TRBJ1-1; D is unresolved. V lost 7 bases and J 3 bases, leaving 12 bases between the germline ends. The CDR3 loop spans 13 amino acids. Looked up from germline, CDR1 is SNHLY and CDR2 is FYNNEI. In DNA, the CDR3 is TGTGCCAGCAAGGACGTGAGGGACACTGAAGCTTTCTTT. Its translation is CASKDVRDTEAFF.

The sample holds one count of this clone. The chain combines TRBV10-2 with TRBJ1-5; D gene unclear. V lost 3 bases and J lost 6, with 9 bases in between. The CDR3 covers 13 residues. Per the germline V gene, CDR1 is WSHSY and CDR2 is SAAADI. The CDR3 spells CASSDLEGQPQHF. Here the CDR3 DNA reads TGCGCCAGCAGTGACCTGGAGGGTCAGCCCCAGCATTTT.

This chain uses TRBV7-8 with TRBJ1-3; a possible D gene is TRBD1 (6 bases). V lost 4 bases, J lost 0 bases, and 13 bases lay in between. The germline gives CDR1 SGHVS, CDR2 FQNEAQ. The CDR3 runs to 16 residues. CDR3 region: CASSSLTGFSGNTIYF. CDR3 DNA sequence: TGTGCCAGCAGCTCTTTGACAGGTTTCTCTGGAAACACCATATATTTT.

This clone appeared once. The chain is built from TRBV9 and TRBJ2-5; no reliable D call. V lost 0 bases, J lost 4 bases, and 7 bases lay in between. This CDR3 has 13 residues. Germline V gives CDR1 SGDLS, CDR2 YYNGEE. The CDR3 spells CASSVDQRETQYF. The CDR3 coding sequence is TGTGCCAGCAGCGTAGATCAGCGAGAGACCCAGTACTTC.

V gene TRBV19 combines with J gene TRBJ2-3, with D perhaps TRBD1 (5 bases). The CDR3 spans 15 residues. V lost 1 base and J lost 1, with 9 bases in between. Germline V CDR1 and CDR2: LNHDA, SQIVND (reference sequence). CDR3 loop: CASSIVGVRTDTQYF. The CDR3 nucleotides read TGTGCCAGTAGTATAGTAGGGGTTCGCACAGATACGCAGTATTTT. Looking up the rest from reference TRBV19 and TRBJ2-3 gives the full variable domain: DGGITQSPKYLFRKEGQNVTLSCEQNLNHDAMYWYRQDPGQGLRLIYYSQIVNDFQKGDIAEGYSVSREKKESFPLTVTSAQKNPTAFYLCASSIVGVRTDTQYFGPGTRLTVL.

Remarks on this clone: This sample also contains other DNA sequences that code for the same CDR3. The chain has TRBV5-5 and TRBJ1-5; D is uncertain. The CDR3 contains 15 residues. From germline, CDR1 is SGHKS and CDR2 YYEKEE (reference sequence). With 4 bases removed from V and 5 bases from J, the gap between germline ends came to 16 bases. CDR3 region: CASSPRVTNDQPQHF. CDR3 in DNA: TGTGCCAGCAGCCCCCGGGTGACGAACGATCAGCCCCAGCATTTT. Filled out from reference TRBV5-5 and TRBJ1-5, the complete variable domain reads DAGVTQSPTHLIKTRGQQVTLRCSPISGHKSVSWYQQVLGQGPQFIFQYYEKEERGRGNFPDRFSARQFPNYSSELNVNALLLGDSALYLCASSPRVTNDQPQHFGDGTRLSIL.

J is TRBJ2-3 and V is TRBV7-8, with TRBD1 as a possible D gene (5 bases). Germline V gives CDR1 SGHVS, CDR2 FQNEAQ. The CDR3 runs to 13 residues. V was trimmed by 5 bases and J by 4 bases, leaving 10 bases between them. Here the CDR3 DNA reads TGTGCCAGCAGCCTTGAAGGGGCAGATACGCAGTATTTT. Residues: CASSLEGADTQYF.

This chain uses TRBV7-9 with TRBJ1-2, with 7 bases identical to TRBD1. CDR1 SEHNR and CDR2 FQNEAQ come from the germline V gene (reference sequence). This CDR3 has 15 residues. With 2 bases clipped from V and 4 bases from J, the junction kept 7 bases outside the gene matches. The CDR3 here is CASSLRARGSYGYTF. The DNA of the CDR3 is TGTGCCAGCAGCTTAAGGGCCAGGGGGTCCTATGGCTACACCTTC.

This chain links TRBV5-4 with TRBJ2-1, with 7 bases that match TRBD2. The V gene's germline CDR1 is SGHNT and CDR2 YYREEE (reference sequence). J was trimmed by 3 bases and V by 5 bases; bases with no gene match: 8. The CDR3 is 15 residues long. CDR3 nucleotide sequence: TGTGCCAGCAGAATTACTAGCGAGGTCTACAATGAGCAGTTCTTC. Encoded protein: CASRITSEVYNEQFF. Looking up the rest from reference TRBV5-4 and TRBJ2-1 gives the full variable domain: ETGVTQSPTHLIKTRGQQVTLRCSSQSGHNTVSWYQQALGQGPQFIFQYYREEENGRGNFPPRFSGLQFPNYSSELNVNALELDDSALYLCASRITSEVYNEQFFGPGTRLTVL.

This clone was counted between two and nine times. This chain uses TRBV7-2 with TRBJ2-6; 11 bases match TRBD1. V lost 5 bases to trimming and J lost 2 bases; unmatched junction nucleotides: 8. CDR1 and CDR2 (germline): SGHTA, FQGNSA. There are 18 residues in the CDR3. The DNA for the CDR3 is TGTGCCAGCAGCCAAAGGACAGGGGGCTACACTGGGGCCAACGTCCTGACTTTC. Translation gives CASSQRTGGYTGANVLTF.

CDR3 coding DNA: TGTGCCAGCAGCAATCCGGGGGGTGGCTACACCTTC. Encoded protein: CASSNPGGGYTF. J is TRBJ1-2 and V is TRBV21-1. TRBV21-1 constitutes a pseudogene. The CDR3 is made up of 12 amino acids.

The chain uses TRBV7-9 and TRBJ2-7, with D possibly TRBD1 on 6 matching bases. The V gene's germline CDR1 is SEHNR and CDR2 FQNEAQ (reference sequence). The CDR3 totals 15 residues. Trimming pared 1 base from V and 2 bases from J, leaving 12 bases between. DNA for the CDR3: TGTGCCAGCAGCTTAGTCGGCAGGGGAACCTACGAGCAGTACTTC. This encodes CASSLVGRGTYEQYF.

This chain joins TRBV18 and TRBJ2-5; TRBD1 agrees at 8 bases. This CDR3 is 15 amino acids long. Unmatched junction bases numbered 10, after V lost 6 bases and J lost 4 bases. The germline gives CDR1 KGHSH, CDR2 LQKENI. The CDR3 coding sequence is TGTGCCAGCTCTACGACAGGGGTTCTTTTAGAGACCCAGTACTTC. It specifies CASSTTGVLLETQYF.

This rearrangement joins TRBV10-3 to TRBJ2-7, with 8 bases identical to TRBD2. The CDR3 covers 13 residues. CDR1 ENHRY and CDR2 SYGVKD come from the germline V gene. The J segment lost 7 bases and the V segment lost 8 bases, leaving 10 bases of the junction unmatched. The CDR3 loop is CAIAGLASGEQYF. The CDR3 DNA reads TGTGCCATCGCAGGACTAGCCAGCGGAGAGCAGTACTTC.